The next 27 T cell receptor beta chains were all read from a single sample in a study of cytomegalovirus exposure and HLA in healthy donors. The PCR ran on 60 Vbeta and 13 Jbeta primers. Only in-frame clones appear in the TCRdb table, and some are missing; sequencing was by immunoSEQ multiplex PCR. The sample contains approximately 160,000 clones, roughly 76% of which appear only once. The sample consisted of PBMCs. These receptors were collected from a human donor in good health.

This rearrangement joins TRBV5-5 to TRBJ2-1; 9 bases align to TRBD1. The CDR3 covers 15 residues. V lost 1 base, J lost 10 bases, and 9 bases stayed unmatched. The germline CDR1 and CDR2 sequences are SGHKS and YYEKEE (reference sequence). DNA of the CDR3: TGTGCCAGCAGCTTGTCCATACAGGGGGCAGGGGAGCAGTTCTTC. Its protein product is CASSLSIQGAGEQFF.

The V gene is TRBV13, the J gene TRBJ2-4; maybe TRBD1 (5 bases). The germline gives CDR1 PRHDT, CDR2 FYEKMQ (reference sequence). The CDR3 contains 15 residues. The V end was cut by 2 bases, the J end by 0 bases, with 8 bases between. The CDR3 nucleotides read TGTGCCAGCAGCTTAACAGGTCTAGCCAAAAACATTCAGTACTTC. As protein: CASSLTGLAKNIQYF.

This chain uses TRBV5-1 with TRBJ1-1; 7 positions match TRBD1. V dropped 0 bases and J dropped 5; count of bases not matched to a gene: 10. This CDR3 is 16 amino acids long. Germline V lookup: CDR1 SGHRS, CDR2 YFSETQ. The CDR3 region is CASSLESGGWDTEAFF. In DNA form, the CDR3 reads TGCGCCAGCAGCTTGGAGTCAGGGGGGTGGGATACTGAAGCTTTCTTT.

J is TRBJ2-5 and V is TRBV30, with 10 bases aligning to TRBD2. Trimming at V came to 0 bases and at J to 3 bases, leaving 10 bases not matched to a gene. CDR1 is GTSNPN, CDR2 SVGIG, per germline (reference sequence). The CDR3 consists of 17 residues. The CDR3 loop is CAWSVRNSGGAEETQYF. The CDR3 DNA sequence: TGTGCCTGGAGTGTACGGAACAGCGGGGGGGCAGAAGAGACCCAGTACTTC.

The chain employs TRBV5-8 and TRBJ1-3; no firm D call. The CDR3 sequence is 13 residues long. Trimming took off 5 bases at V and 0 bases at J, with 6 bases between the two ends. The germline CDR1 and CDR2 sequences are SGHTS and YDEGEE. The CDR3 DNA reads as TGTGCCAGCAGTCGTAGCTCTGGAAACACCATATATTTT. Translation gives CASSRSSGNTIYF.

The chain combines TRBV15 with TRBJ1-1; D is possibly TRBD1 (6 bases). Trimming left V 0 bases short and J 4 bases short, with 12 bases between. The CDR3 spans 15 residues. Germline V gene lookup returns CDR1 LNHNV and CDR2 YYDKDF (reference sequence). For the CDR3, the DNA is TGTGCCACCAGCAGAGAAGGGGGGGGTGGCACTGAAGCTTTCTTT. Amino acids: CATSREGGGGTEAFF.

The chain uses TRBV7-8 and TRBJ2-1, with a weak D call TRBD2 (6 bases). The germline gives CDR1 SGHVS, CDR2 FQNEAQ. CDR3 length equals 15 residues. V lost 1 base, J lost 5 bases, and 12 bases lay in between. For the CDR3, the DNA is TGTGCCAGCAGCTTAGATTTAGCGGCGAACAATGAGCAGTTCTTC. Encoded protein: CASSLDLAANNEQFF.

The chain recombines TRBV5-6 with TRBJ2-4; possibly TRBD2 for D (6 bases). Trimming took 0 bases from V and 0 from J, leaving 13 bases between them. The CDR3 is 17 amino acids. Germline V lookup: CDR1 SGHDT, CDR2 YYEEEE. The CDR3 DNA follows: TGTGCCAGCAGCTTGGCCGGCAGCGGGCTAGCCAAAAACATTCAGTACTTC. Translating it yields CASSLAGSGLAKNIQYF.

The chain recombines TRBV2 with TRBJ2-7; TRBD1 matches 10 bases. There are 18 residues in the CDR3. The ends lost 1 base at V and 5 bases at J; junction bases unmatched: 14. Per the germline V gene, CDR1 is SNHLY and CDR2 is FYNNEI. CDR3 residues: CASSEEVGTGEKEDEQYF. The CDR3 region has the DNA TGTGCCAGCAGTGAAGAAGTCGGGACAGGGGAAAAAGAGGACGAGCAGTACTTC.

This clone has more than one count but fewer than ten. The chain has TRBV5-1 and TRBJ2-6, with D maybe TRBD1 (5 bases). The CDR3 is made up of 17 amino acids. Deletions cut 4 bases from V and 2 bases from J, with 16 bases between. Per the germline V gene, CDR1 is SGHRS and CDR2 is YFSETQ. The CDR3 is CASSPPPGRPGANVLTF. In DNA, the CDR3 is TGCGCCAGCAGCCCCCCCCCAGGGCGGCCTGGGGCCAACGTCCTGACTTTC.

The CDR3 bases are TGTGCCAGCAGTTACAGCGGGATAAACAATGAGCAGTTCTTC. Residues: CASSYSGINNEQFF. The chain joins TRBV6-5 to TRBJ2-1, with TRBD2 matching 7 bases. With 2 bases clipped from V and 5 bases from J, the junction kept 3 bases outside the gene matches. Germline-derived CDR1 and CDR2 are MNHEY and SVGAGI. The CDR3 loop spans 14 amino acids.

The V call is TRBV15, the J call TRBJ2-7; D call uncertain. Per the germline V gene, CDR1 is LNHNV and CDR2 is YYDKDF (reference sequence). Trimming took 0 bases from V and 0 from J, leaving 9 bases between them. CDR3 length: 15 residues. The CDR3 DNA follows: TGTGCCACCAGCAGAGATTACACAAGCTCCTACGAGCAGTACTTC. This sequence encodes CATSRDYTSSYEQYF.

J is TRBJ1-6 and V is TRBV5-4, with TRBD1 matching 9 bases. Germline CDR1 reads SGHNT; CDR2 reads YYREEE (reference sequence). J lost 7 bases, V lost 4 bases, and 6 bases had no gene match. The CDR3 is 15 residues long. The CDR3 DNA reads as TGTGCCAGCAGCCCACCGGGGACAGGGAATTCACCCCTCCACTTT. Translation gives CASSPPGTGNSPLHF. Drawing the rest from reference TRBV5-4 and TRBJ1-6, the complete variable domain is ETGVTQSPTHLIKTRGQQVTLRCSSQSGHNTVSWYQQALGQGPQFIFQYYREEENGRGNFPPRFSGLQFPNYSSELNVNALELDDSALYLCASSPPGTGNSPLHFGNGTRLTVT.

The rearrangement links TRBV9 to TRBJ2-3; possible D gene TRBD2, 6 bases. V lost 5 bases and J lost 9, with 16 bases in between. The CDR3 is 13 residues long. Germline V gene data show CDR1 as SGDLS and CDR2 as YYNGEE. CDR3 amino acids: CASRGLQELTQYF. The CDR3 DNA reads TGTGCCAGCAGGGGACTTCAGGAACTCACGCAGTATTTT.

This clone occurred once. The rearrangement links TRBV19 to TRBJ1-5; TRBD1 is a possible D gene (5 bases). V lost 3 bases and J lost 3, with 18 bases in between. Germline CDR1 and CDR2: LNHDA and SQIVND (reference sequence). The CDR3 extends over 17 amino acids. Here the CDR3 reads CASSIRLSGMDNQPQHF. The CDR3 nucleotides are TGTGCCAGTAGTATCCGATTGTCAGGGATGGACAATCAGCCCCAGCATTTT.

V is TRBV5-1 and J is TRBJ2-5; 11 bases match TRBD2. Losses at the gene ends were 0 bases for V and 4 bases for J; bases not matched to a gene: 14. There are 19 residues in the CDR3. Looked up from germline, CDR1 is SGHRS and CDR2 is YFSETQ. CDR3: CASSLDSLAGGSDRETQYF. The CDR3 nucleotides read TGCGCCAGCAGCTTGGATTCTCTAGCGGGGGGCTCCGACCGAGAGACCCAGTACTTC.

The V call is TRBV7-3, the J call TRBJ2-3; 12 bases line up with TRBD2. The V gene end was trimmed by 5 bases and the J gene end by 2 bases; junction bases not matched to a gene: 5. In germline, CDR1 is SGHTA, CDR2 FQGTGA. CDR3 length: 16 residues. CDR3 nucleotides: TGTGCCAGCAGCCAGACTAGCGGGGGACTCACAGATACGCAGTATTTT. Protein sequence: CASSQTSGGLTDTQYF.

The V gene is TRBV19, the J gene TRBJ1-5; TRBD1 is a possible D gene (5 bases). There are 14 residues in the CDR3. CDR1 and CDR2 from the germline V gene are LNHDA and SQIVND (reference sequence). V lost 5 bases and J 7 bases, leaving 15 bases between the germline ends. The CDR3: CASSVQGGGQPQHF. The CDR3, as DNA: TGTGCCAGTAGTGTGCAGGGAGGAGGACAGCCCCAGCATTTT.

The rearrangement links TRBV6-4 to TRBJ2-2; 11 nucleotides match TRBD2. The germline CDR1 and CDR2 sequences are MRHNA and SNTAGT. Trimming took 5 bases from V and 1 from J; bases not matched to a gene: 3. CDR3 length: 16 amino acids. CDR3: CASSPGLAENTGELFF. CDR3 sequence (DNA): TGTGCCAGCAGTCCGGGACTAGCGGAGAACACCGGGGAGCTGTTTTTT.

This sequence joins TRBV10-2 and TRBJ2-7, with 9 bases that match TRBD1. Germline V gene sequence: CDR1 WSHSY, CDR2 SAAADI. The CDR3 has 16 residues. V gave up 0 bases and J gave up 4 bases; unmatched junction bases: 7. The CDR3 reads CASSESDRTGAYEQYF. The CDR3 nucleotides read TGCGCCAGCAGTGAGTCGGACCGGACAGGGGCTTACGAGCAGTACTTC.

The DNA of the CDR3 is TGTGCCAGTAGTATAGATGACGTGACAAGCGAGGGAGAGACCCAGTACTTC. It encodes CASSIDDVTSEGETQYF. V usage is TRBV19 and J usage is TRBJ2-5, with a tentative D call TRBD2 (5 bases). Trimming took off 0 bases at V and 4 bases at J, with 18 bases between the two ends. The CDR3 runs 17 residues. CDR1 LNHDA and CDR2 SQIVND come from the germline V gene (reference sequence). The full variable domain, rest sourced from reference TRBV19 and TRBJ2-5, is DGGITQSPKYLFRKEGQNVTLSCEQNLNHDAMYWYRQDPGQGLRLIYYSQIVNDFQKGDIAEGYSVSREKKESFPLTVTSAQKNPTAFYLCASSIDDVTSEGETQYFGPGTRLLVL.

The chain combines TRBV27 with TRBJ1-4; 8 nucleotides align to TRBD1. CDR3 length: 16 amino acids. The V gene's germline CDR1 is MNHEY and CDR2 SMNVEV (reference sequence). V was pared by 5 bases and J by 8 bases, with 13 bases of the junction left unmatched. The CDR3: CASSTFLRGRNEKLFF. The CDR3 bases are TGTGCCAGCAGTACCTTCCTCAGGGGGCGAAACGAAAAACTGTTTTTT.

The chain couples TRBV10-2 to TRBJ2-7; weak D call: TRBD1 (7 bases). Trimming removed 3 bases at V and 6 bases at J, with 12 bases between. Germline CDR1 is WSHSY and CDR2 is SAAADI. CDR3 length: 13 residues. For the CDR3, the DNA is TGCGCCAGCAGTGACAGGGGGGATTTCGAGCAGTACTTC. It encodes CASSDRGDFEQYF.

The chain joins TRBV4-3 to TRBJ2-7; 7 bases match TRBD1. CDR1 and CDR2 (germline): LGHNA, YSLEER. Unmatched junction bases numbered 5, after V lost 3 bases and J lost 3 bases. The CDR3 is made up of 14 amino acids. The CDR3 loop is CASSQRQGGYEQYF. The CDR3 DNA sequence: TGCGCCAGCAGCCAGCGACAGGGTGGCTACGAGCAGTACTTC.

The gene calls are TRBV4-3 and TRBJ2-6, with D possibly TRBD1 on 5 matching bases. Looked up from germline, CDR1 is LGHNA and CDR2 is YSLEER. Trimming stripped 2 bases from V and 0 bases from J, with 11 bases between. This CDR3 contains 17 residues. The CDR3 reads CASSQQGHSSGANVLTF. The CDR3 DNA reads TGCGCCAGCAGCCAACAGGGTCATAGCTCTGGGGCCAACGTCCTGACTTTC.

The chain joins TRBV7-2 to TRBJ1-1, with D perhaps TRBD1 (5 bases). CDR3 length: 13 residues. CDR1 SGHTA and CDR2 FQGNSA come from the germline V gene. V gave up 2 bases and J gave up 3 bases, with 7 bases separating them. CDR3 DNA: TGTGCCAGCAGCTTACAGGGTGACACTGAAGCTTTCTTT. This gives the protein CASSLQGDTEAFF.

This clone was counted between two and nine times. CDR3 amino acids: CASSYGQGNEKLFF. CDR3 DNA sequence: TGTGCCAGCAGTTACGGGCAGGGTAATGAAAAACTGTTTTTT. V usage is TRBV6-5 and J usage is TRBJ1-4, with D possibly matching TRBD1 (5 bases). The V end was cut by 2 bases, the J end by 4 bases, with 8 bases between. Germline CDR1 and CDR2: MNHEY and SVGAGI. The CDR3 is 14 residues long.